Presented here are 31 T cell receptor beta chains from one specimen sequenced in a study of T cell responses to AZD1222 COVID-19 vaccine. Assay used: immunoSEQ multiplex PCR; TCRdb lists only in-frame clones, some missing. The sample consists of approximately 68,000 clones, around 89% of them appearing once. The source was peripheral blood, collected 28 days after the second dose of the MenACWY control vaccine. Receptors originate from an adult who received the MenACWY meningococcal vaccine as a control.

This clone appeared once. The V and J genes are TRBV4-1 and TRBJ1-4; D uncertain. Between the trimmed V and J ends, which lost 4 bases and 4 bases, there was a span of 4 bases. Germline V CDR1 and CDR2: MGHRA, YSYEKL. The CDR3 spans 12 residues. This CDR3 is CASSRLNEKLFF. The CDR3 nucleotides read TGCGCCAGCAGCCGCCTTAATGAAAAACTGTTTTTT.

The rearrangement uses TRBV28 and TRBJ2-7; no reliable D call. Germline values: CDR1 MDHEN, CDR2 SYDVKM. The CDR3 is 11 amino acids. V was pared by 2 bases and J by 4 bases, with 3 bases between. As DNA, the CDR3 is TGTGCCAGCAGTTTACGGTACGAGCAGTACTTC. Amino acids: CASSLRYEQYF. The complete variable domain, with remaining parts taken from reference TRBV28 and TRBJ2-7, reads DVKVTQSSRYLVKRTGEKVFLECVQDMDHENMFWYRQDPGLGLRLIYFSYDVKMKEKGDIPEGYSVSREKKERFSLILESASTNQTSMYLCASSLRYEQYFGPGTRLTVT.

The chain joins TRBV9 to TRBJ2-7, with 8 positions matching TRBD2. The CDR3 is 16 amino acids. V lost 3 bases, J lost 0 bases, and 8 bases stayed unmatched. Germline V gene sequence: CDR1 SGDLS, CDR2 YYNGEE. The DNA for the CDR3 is TGTGCCAGCAGCGCCGGGGGGGACCCACGCTCCTACGAGCAGTACTTC. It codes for CASSAGGDPRSYEQYF.

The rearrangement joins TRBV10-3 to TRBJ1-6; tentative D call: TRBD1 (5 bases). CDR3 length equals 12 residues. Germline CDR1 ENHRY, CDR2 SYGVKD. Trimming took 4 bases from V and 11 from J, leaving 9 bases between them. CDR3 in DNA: TGTGCCATCAGTGGGGGGGGGACACCCCTCCACTTT. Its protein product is CAISGGGTPLHF.

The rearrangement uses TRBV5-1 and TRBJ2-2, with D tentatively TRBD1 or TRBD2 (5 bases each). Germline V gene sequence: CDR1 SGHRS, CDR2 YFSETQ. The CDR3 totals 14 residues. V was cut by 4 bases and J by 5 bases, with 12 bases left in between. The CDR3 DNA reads TGCGCCAGCAGCCCGGGGCCCGATACCGGGGAGCTGTTTTTT. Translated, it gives CASSPGPDTGELFF. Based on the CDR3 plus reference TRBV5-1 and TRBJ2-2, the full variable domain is KAGVTQTPRYLIKTRGQQVTLSCSPISGHRSVSWYQQTPGQGLQFLFEYFSETQRNKGNFPGRFSGRQFSNSRSEMNVSTLELGDSALYLCASSPGPDTGELFFGEGSRLTVL.

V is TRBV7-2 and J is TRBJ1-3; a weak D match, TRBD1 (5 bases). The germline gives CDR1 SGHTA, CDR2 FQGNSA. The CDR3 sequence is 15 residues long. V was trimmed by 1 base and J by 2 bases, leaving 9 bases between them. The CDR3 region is CASSLDVGPGNTIYF. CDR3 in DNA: TGTGCCAGCAGCTTAGATGTGGGGCCTGGAAACACCATATATTTT.

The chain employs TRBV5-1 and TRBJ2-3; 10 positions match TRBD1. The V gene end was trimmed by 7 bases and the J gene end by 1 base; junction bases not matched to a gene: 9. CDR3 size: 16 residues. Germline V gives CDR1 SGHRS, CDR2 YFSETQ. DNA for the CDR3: TGCGCCAGCGGTAGTCGACAGGGGGCTGGCACAGATACGCAGTATTTT. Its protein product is CASGSRQGAGTDTQYF.

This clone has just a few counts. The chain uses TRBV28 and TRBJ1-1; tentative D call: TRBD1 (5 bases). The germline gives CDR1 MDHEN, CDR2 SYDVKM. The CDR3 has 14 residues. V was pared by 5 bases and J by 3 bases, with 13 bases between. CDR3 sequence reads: CASSLRDGYTEAFF. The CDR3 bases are TGTGCCAGCAGTCTCCGGGACGGATACACTGAAGCTTTCTTT.

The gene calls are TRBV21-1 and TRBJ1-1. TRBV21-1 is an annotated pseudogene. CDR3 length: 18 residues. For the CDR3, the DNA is TGTGCCAGCAGCAAAAGTGTCGTTGACCCCCCAAAGGACACTGAAGCTTTCTTT. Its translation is CASSKSVVDPPKDTEAFF.

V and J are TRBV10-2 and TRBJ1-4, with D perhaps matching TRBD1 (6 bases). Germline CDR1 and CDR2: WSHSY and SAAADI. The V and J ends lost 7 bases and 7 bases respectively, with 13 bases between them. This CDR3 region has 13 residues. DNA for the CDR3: TGCGCCAGCATTCGGGGGGCAGGTGAAAAACTGTTTTTT. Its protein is CASIRGAGEKLFF.

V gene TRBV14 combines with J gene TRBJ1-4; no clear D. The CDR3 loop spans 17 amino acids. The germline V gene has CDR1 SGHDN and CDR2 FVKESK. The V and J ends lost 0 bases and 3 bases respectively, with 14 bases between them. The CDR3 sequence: CASSQDGVVGANEKLFF. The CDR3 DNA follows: TGTGCCAGCAGCCAAGACGGGGTAGTAGGAGCTAATGAAAAACTGTTTTTT.

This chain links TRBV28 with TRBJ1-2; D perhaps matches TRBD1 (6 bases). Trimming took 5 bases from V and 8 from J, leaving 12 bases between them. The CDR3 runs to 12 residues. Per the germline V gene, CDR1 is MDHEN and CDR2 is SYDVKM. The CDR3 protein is CASSIQGRGYTF. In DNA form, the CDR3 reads TGTGCCAGCAGTATACAGGGTCGCGGCTACACCTTC.

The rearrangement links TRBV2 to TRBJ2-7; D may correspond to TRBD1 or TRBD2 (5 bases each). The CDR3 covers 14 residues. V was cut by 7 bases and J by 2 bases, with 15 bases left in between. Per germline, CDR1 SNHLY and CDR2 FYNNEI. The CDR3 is CASTPGAGAYEQYF. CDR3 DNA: TGTGCCAGCACCCCCGGGGCCGGGGCCTACGAGCAGTACTTC.

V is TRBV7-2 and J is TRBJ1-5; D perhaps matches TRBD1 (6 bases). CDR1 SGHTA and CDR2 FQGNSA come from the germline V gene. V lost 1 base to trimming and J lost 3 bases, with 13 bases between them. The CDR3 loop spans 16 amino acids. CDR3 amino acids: CASSLEGRGTNQPQHF. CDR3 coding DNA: TGTGCCAGCAGCTTAGAGGGCAGGGGAACCAATCAGCCCCAGCATTTT.

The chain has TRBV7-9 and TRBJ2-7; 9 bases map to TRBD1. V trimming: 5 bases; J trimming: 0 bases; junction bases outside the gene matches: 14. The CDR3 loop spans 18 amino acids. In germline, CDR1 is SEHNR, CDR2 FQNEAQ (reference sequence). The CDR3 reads CASSGESVGTGFSYEQYF. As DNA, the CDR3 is TGTGCCAGCAGCGGGGAGTCTGTCGGGACAGGGTTCTCCTACGAGCAGTACTTC.

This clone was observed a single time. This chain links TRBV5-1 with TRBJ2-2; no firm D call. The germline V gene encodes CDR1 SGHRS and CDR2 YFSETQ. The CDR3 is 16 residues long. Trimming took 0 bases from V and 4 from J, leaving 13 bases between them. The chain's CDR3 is CASSLAVSAGTGELFF. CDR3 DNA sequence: TGCGCCAGCAGCTTGGCCGTTTCAGCTGGCACCGGGGAGCTGTTTTTT.

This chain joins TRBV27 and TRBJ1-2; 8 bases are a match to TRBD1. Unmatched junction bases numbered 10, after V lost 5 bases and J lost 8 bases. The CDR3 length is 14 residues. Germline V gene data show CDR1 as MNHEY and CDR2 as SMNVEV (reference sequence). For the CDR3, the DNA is TGTGCCAGCAGTCCAGGACAGGGAGGGGAGGGCTACACCTTC. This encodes CASSPGQGGEGYTF.

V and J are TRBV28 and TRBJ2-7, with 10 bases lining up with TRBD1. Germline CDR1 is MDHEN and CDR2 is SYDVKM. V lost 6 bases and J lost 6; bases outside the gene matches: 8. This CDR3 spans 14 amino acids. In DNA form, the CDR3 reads TGTGCCAGCAGGGTGACAGGGGGCATGCCCGAGCAGTACTTC. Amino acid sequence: CASRVTGGMPEQYF.

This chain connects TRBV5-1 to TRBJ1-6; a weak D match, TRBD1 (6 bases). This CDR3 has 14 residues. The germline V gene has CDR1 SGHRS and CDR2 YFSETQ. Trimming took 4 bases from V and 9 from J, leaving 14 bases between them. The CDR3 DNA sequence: TGCGCCAGCAGCCCCCCTTCCAGGGGTTCACCCCTCCACTTT. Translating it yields CASSPPSRGSPLHF.

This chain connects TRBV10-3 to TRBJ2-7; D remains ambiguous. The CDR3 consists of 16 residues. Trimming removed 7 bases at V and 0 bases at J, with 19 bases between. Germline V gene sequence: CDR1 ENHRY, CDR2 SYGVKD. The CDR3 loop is CAITPHDGPSSYEQYF. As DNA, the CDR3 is TGTGCCATCACCCCGCACGACGGTCCCAGCTCCTACGAGCAGTACTTC.

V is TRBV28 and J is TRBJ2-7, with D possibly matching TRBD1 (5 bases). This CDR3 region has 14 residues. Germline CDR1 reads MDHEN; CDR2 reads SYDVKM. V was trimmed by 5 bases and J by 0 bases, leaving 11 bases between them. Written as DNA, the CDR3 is TGTGCCAGCAGTGGGGCAGGACCCTCCTACGAGCAGTACTTC. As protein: CASSGAGPSYEQYF.

CDR3: CASSGDRQEAFF. CDR3 in DNA: TGTGCCAGCAGCGGGGACAGGCAGGAAGCTTTCTTT. The V gene is TRBV7-9, the J gene TRBJ1-1, with TRBD1 matching over 8 bases. This CDR3 is 12 amino acids long. Germline V gene sequence: CDR1 SEHNR, CDR2 FQNEAQ (reference sequence). J was trimmed by 8 bases and V by 5 bases; bases with no gene match: 4.

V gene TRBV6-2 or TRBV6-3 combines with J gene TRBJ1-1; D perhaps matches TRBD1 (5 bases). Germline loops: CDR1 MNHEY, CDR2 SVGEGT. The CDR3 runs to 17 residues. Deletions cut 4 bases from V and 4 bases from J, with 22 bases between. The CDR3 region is CASSSSVIKGRVTEAFF. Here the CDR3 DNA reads TGTGCCAGCAGTTCCTCGGTTATAAAGGGGAGGGTCACTGAAGCTTTCTTT.

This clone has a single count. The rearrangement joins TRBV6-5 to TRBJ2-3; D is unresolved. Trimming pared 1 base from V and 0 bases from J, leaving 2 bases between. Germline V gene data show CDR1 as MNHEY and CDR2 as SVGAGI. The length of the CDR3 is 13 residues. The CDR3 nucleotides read TGTGCCAGCAGTTACTTAAGCACAGATACGCAGTATTTT. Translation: CASSYLSTDTQYF.

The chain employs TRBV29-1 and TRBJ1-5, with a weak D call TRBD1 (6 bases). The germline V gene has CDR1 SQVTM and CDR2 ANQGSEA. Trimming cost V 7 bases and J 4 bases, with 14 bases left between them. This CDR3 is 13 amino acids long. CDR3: CSATDSVNQPQHF. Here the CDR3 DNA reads TGCAGCGCGACGGACAGCGTAAATCAGCCCCAGCATTTT.

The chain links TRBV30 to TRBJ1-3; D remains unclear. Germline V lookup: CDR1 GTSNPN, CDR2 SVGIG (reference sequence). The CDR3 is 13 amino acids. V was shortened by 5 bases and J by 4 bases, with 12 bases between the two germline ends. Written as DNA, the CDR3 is TGTGCCTGGGGTCAGTCTCTGGGAAACACCATATATTTT. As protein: CAWGQSLGNTIYF.

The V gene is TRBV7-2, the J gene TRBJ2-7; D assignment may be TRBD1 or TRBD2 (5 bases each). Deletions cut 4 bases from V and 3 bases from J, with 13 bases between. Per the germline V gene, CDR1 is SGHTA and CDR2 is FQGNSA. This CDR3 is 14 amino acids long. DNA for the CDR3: TGTGCCAGCAGCTCCAGGGTCGGGGACTACGAGCAGTACTTC. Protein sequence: CASSSRVGDYEQYF.

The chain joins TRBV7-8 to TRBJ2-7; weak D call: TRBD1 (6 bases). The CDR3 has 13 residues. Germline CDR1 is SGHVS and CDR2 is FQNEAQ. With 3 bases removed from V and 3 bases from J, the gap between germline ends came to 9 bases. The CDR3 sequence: CASSFTGNYEQYF. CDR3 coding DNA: TGTGCCAGCAGCTTTACAGGGAACTACGAGCAGTACTTC.

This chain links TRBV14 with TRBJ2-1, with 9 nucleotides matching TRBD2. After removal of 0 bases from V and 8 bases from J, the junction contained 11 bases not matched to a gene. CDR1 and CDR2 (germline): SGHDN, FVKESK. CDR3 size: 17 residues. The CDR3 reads CASSQDGLAGLADEQFF. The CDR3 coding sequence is TGTGCCAGCAGCCAAGATGGCCTAGCGGGATTAGCGGATGAGCAGTTCTTC.

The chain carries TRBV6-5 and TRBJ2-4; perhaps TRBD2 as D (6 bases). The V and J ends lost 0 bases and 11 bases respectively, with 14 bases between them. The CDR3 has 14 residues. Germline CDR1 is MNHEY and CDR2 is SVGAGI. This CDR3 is CASSYSGPTGVQYF. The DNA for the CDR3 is TGTGCCAGCAGTTACTCGGGACCCACGGGGGTTCAGTACTTC.

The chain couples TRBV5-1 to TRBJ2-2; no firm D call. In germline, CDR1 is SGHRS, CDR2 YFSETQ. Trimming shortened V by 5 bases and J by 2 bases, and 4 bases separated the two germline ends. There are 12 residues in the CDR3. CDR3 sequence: CASRENTGELFF. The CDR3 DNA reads TGCGCCAGCAGGGAAAACACCGGGGAGCTGTTTTTT.